This TCR beta chain is from a study of blood T cell repertoires in COVID-19. The V end lost 2 bases, the J end lost 5 bases, and 10 bases lay between the germline ends. This CDR3 spans 14 amino acids. Germline lookup yields CDR1 GTSNPN and CDR2 SVGIG (reference sequence). Repertoires were generated with immunoSEQ multiplex PCR, while TCRdb's copy carries only in-frame clones and drops some. The sample records some 69,000 clones, roughly three quarters being singletons. This receptor was obtained from a human donor in a cohort sampled during active COVID-19. The sample taken for sequencing was peripheral blood. The gene calls are TRBV30 and TRBJ1-6, with a weak D call TRBD1 (5 bases). CDR3 bases: TGTGCCTGGAGTATGTCCAGGGATAATTCACCCCTCCACTTT. As protein: CAWSMSRDNSPLHF.